The 10 T cell receptor beta chains in this list originate from one sample, sequenced in a study of human T cells and chemical hapten exposure. Extraction yielded total RNA from whole blood (unfractionated). TCRdb recomputed calls from the 5' RACE reads with MiXCR, one row per CDR3 protein. This table has about 81,000 distinct CDR3 sequences, roughly 7.7% appearing once. The origin of the receptors is a male donor in good health.

This clonotype occurred a few times. CDR3 residues: CASSLVIGGSYNEQFF. The DNA for the CDR3 is TGTGCCAGCAGTTTAGTAATTGGCGGTTCCTACAATGAGCAGTTCTTC. This rearrangement joins TRBV12-3 or TRBV12-4 to TRBJ2-1; D gene unclear. CDR3 length: 16 residues. The V and J ends lost 1 base and 1 base respectively, with 11 bases between them.

This clonotype came up a few times. The chain links TRBV29-1 to TRBJ2-5, with 11 positions matching TRBD1. Germline V gene lookup returns CDR1 SQVTM and CDR2 ANQGSEA. The length of the CDR3 is 14 residues. With 4 bases clipped from V and 4 bases from J, the junction kept 5 bases outside the gene matches. CDR3 nucleotide sequence: TGCAGCGTTGCCCGGACAGGGGGCTCAGAGACCCAGTACTTC. Encoded protein: CSVARTGGSETQYF.

This rearrangement joins TRBV29-1 to TRBJ2-7; 7 nucleotides agree with TRBD2. Germline V gene sequence: CDR1 SQVTM, CDR2 ANQGSEA. The length of the CDR3 is 13 residues. V lost 4 bases, J lost 10 bases, and 13 bases stayed unmatched. CDR3 bases: TGCAGCGTTGCGGCGGGAGTTCTTCCCGTTCAGTACTTC. Translation: CSVAAGVLPVQYF.

The rearrangement joins TRBV6-2 or TRBV6-3 to TRBJ1-1, with unresolved D. The germline V and J ends were trimmed by 6 bases and 0 bases, with 29 bases remaining between them. This CDR3 region has 20 residues. The germline V gene has CDR1 MNHEY and CDR2 SVGEGT. The CDR3 reads CASRTGDPTRVLPMNTEAFF. DNA for the CDR3: TGTGCCAGCAGAACCGGCGACCCGACGCGCGTGTTACCCATGAACACTGAAGCTTTCTTT.

This clonotype came up many times. V usage is TRBV10-2 and J usage is TRBJ2-3; D remains unclear. The CDR3 sequence is 16 residues long. Trimming left V 4 bases short and J 3 bases short, with 17 bases between. Germline V gene lookup returns CDR1 WSHSY and CDR2 SAAADI. CDR3 sequence reads: CASSVPKFERTDTQYF. Here the CDR3 DNA reads TGCGCCAGCAGTGTCCCTAAGTTTGAAAGGACAGATACGCAGTATTTT.

The sample holds many counts of this clonotype. The chain uses TRBV18 and TRBJ1-2, with TRBD1 identical over 8 bases. The CDR3 loop spans 14 amino acids. The V segment lost 1 base and the J segment 3 bases; nucleotides outside the gene matches: 1. Germline assignment: CDR1 KGHSH and CDR2 LQKENI. CDR3 coding DNA: TGTGCCAGCTCACCACAGGACAGGGACTATGGCTACACCTTC. This codes for CASSPQDRDYGYTF.

The chain joins TRBV7-3 to TRBJ2-7; perhaps TRBD1 as D (5 bases). CDR3 length equals 13 residues. V lost 4 bases, J lost 7 bases, and 14 bases lay in between. The germline CDR1 and CDR2 sequences are SGHTA and FQGTGA. CDR3 in DNA: TGTGCCAGCAGCTCAGACAGTTATCGGGAGCAGTACTTC. As protein: CASSSDSYREQYF.

The chain employs TRBV25-1 and TRBJ2-2; D is possibly TRBD2 (5 bases). There are 17 residues in the CDR3. Trimming pared 1 base from V and 1 base from J, leaving 13 bases between. The germline V gene encodes CDR1 MGHDK and CDR2 SYGVNS. This CDR3 is CASSEFEGLGNTGELFF. DNA for the CDR3: TGTGCCAGCAGTGAATTCGAGGGCTTGGGGAACACCGGGGAGCTGTTTTTT.

This clonotype appeared a few times. The rearrangement links TRBV5-1 to TRBJ1-5, with unresolved D. The CDR3 extends over 17 amino acids. Trimming pared 4 bases from V and 1 base from J, leaving 18 bases between. Germline loops: CDR1 SGHRS, CDR2 YFSETQ. CDR3 residues: CASSPPADPMSNQPQHF. CDR3 nucleotides: TGCGCCAGCAGCCCACCCGCAGACCCTATGAGCAATCAGCCCCAGCATTTT.

As regards this clonotype: A much larger clone differs by one base, so this may be a read error. The rearrangement joins TRBV7-6 to TRBJ2-1; 9 bases agree with TRBD2. There are 17 residues in the CDR3. Germline V gives CDR1 SGHVS, CDR2 FNYEAQ. CDR3 bases: TGTGCCAGCAGCATAGCGGGAGAAAATTTGGGAAGTAATGAGCAGTTCTTC. Translating it yields CASSIAGENLGSNEQFF.